This entry lists 8 T cell receptor beta chains sequenced from one sample in a study of Ad26.COV2.S vaccination and SARS-CoV-2 variants. TCRdb's table, derived via immunoSEQ multiplex PCR, lists solely in-frame clones and lacks some. The sample includes 180,000 or so clones, 70% to 90% seen only once; the top ten take less than 6%. The source material was peripheral blood, sampled after recovery from COVID-19. Every receptor here comes from a human donor who had recovered from COVID-19.

Of note for this clone: The sample holds other DNA sequences that translate to the same CDR3. V is TRBV5-1 and J is TRBJ1-5; a weak D match, TRBD1 (5 bases). V lost 1 base and J 1 base, leaving 9 bases between the germline ends. The germline CDR1 and CDR2 sequences are SGHRS and YFSETQ. The CDR3 extends over 15 amino acids. CDR3 bases: TGCGCCAGCAGCTTGCGAGGGGACAGCAATCAGCCCCAGCATTTT. This sequence encodes CASSLRGDSNQPQHF.

The chain uses TRBV12-3 or TRBV12-4 and TRBJ1-2, with D possibly matching TRBD1 (5 bases). Trimming pared 1 base from V and 7 bases from J, leaving 10 bases between. CDR3 size: 13 residues. CDR3 DNA: TGTGCCAGCAGTTTAGTCGGAGGGACTGGCTACACCTTC. Its translation is CASSLVGGTGYTF.

The chain is built from TRBV19 and TRBJ2-7, with TRBD2 as a possible D gene (6 bases). The germline V gene encodes CDR1 LNHDA and CDR2 SQIVND (reference sequence). CDR3 length: 15 amino acids. The V end lost 3 bases, the J end lost 1 base, and 13 bases lay between the germline ends. CDR3 coding DNA: TGTGCCAGTAGTATCCGCCCTCGGGGGTCCTACGAGCAGTACTTC. It is translated as CASSIRPRGSYEQYF. Using reference TRBV19 and TRBJ2-7 for the parts outside the CDR3, the full variable domain is DGGITQSPKYLFRKEGQNVTLSCEQNLNHDAMYWYRQDPGQGLRLIYYSQIVNDFQKGDIAEGYSVSREKKESFPLTVTSAQKNPTAFYLCASSIRPRGSYEQYFGPGTRLTVT.

The genes are TRBV21-1 and TRBJ2-7; TRBD2 is taken as the D call from the table, unchecked against the DNA. TRBV21-1 represents a pseudogene. This CDR3 region has 18 residues. CDR3 bases: TGTGCCAGCAGCAAAGGGGGGGACCCTAAAATGGGTCCCTACGAGCAGTACTTC. Protein sequence: CASSKGGDPKMGPYEQYF.

The chain joins TRBV18 to TRBJ2-5; 8 positions match TRBD2. The V segment lost 4 bases and the J segment 2 bases; nucleotides outside the gene matches: 9. The CDR3 is made up of 16 amino acids. CDR1 is KGHSH and CDR2 is LQKENI in the germline V gene. The CDR3, as DNA: TGTGCCAGCTCACGGGGGCAAGCGGGGGCTCAAGAGACCCAGTACTTC. This encodes CASSRGQAGAQETQYF.

The CDR3 nucleotides are TGTGCCAGCAGCATGGGAAGGCAGGCCAACATTCAGTACTTC. Translating gives CASSMGRQANIQYF. The chain couples TRBV6-5 to TRBJ2-4; D gene ambiguous. The CDR3 extends over 14 amino acids. Germline V CDR1 and CDR2: MNHEY, SVGAGI. Trimming removed 6 bases at V and 7 bases at J, with 16 bases between.

The chain carries TRBV27 and TRBJ2-6; the D call may be TRBD1 or TRBD2 (5 bases each). This CDR3 is 15 amino acids long. Trimming shortened V by 1 base and J by 4 bases, and 8 bases separated the two germline ends. Germline CDR1 MNHEY, CDR2 SMNVEV (reference sequence). CDR3 sequence (DNA): TGTGCCAGCAGTTTATTCGGGGCCGGGGCCAACGTCCTGACTTTC. Its translation: CASSLFGAGANVLTF.

The CDR3 coding sequence is TGTGCCACCAGCAGAGCACCGACAGGAGCCAAAGAGACCCAGTACTTC. Amino acids: CATSRAPTGAKETQYF. The rearrangement joins TRBV15 to TRBJ2-5; tentative D call: TRBD1 (6 bases). Germline V gene sequence: CDR1 LNHNV, CDR2 YYDKDF (reference sequence). CDR3 length: 16 amino acids. The V end lost 1 base, the J end lost 3 bases, and 15 bases lay between the germline ends.